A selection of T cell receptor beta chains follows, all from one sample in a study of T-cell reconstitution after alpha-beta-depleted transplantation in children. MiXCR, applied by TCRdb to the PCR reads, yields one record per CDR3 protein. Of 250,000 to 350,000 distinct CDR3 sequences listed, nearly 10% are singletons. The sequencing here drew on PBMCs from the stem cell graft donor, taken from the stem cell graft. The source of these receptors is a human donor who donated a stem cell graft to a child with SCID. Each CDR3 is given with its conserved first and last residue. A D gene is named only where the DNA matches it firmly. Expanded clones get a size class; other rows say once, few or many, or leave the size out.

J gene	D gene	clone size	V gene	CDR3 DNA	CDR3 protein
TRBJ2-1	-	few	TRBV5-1	TGCGCCAGCAGCACGCCGGGGGAAAGCACAGCTAGCAATGAGCAGTTCTTC	CASSTPGESTASNEQFF
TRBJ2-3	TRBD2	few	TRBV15	TGTGCCACCAGCAGTTTGGGACTAGCGGGGGGGGACACAGATACGCAGTATTTT	CATSSLGLAGGDTDTQYF
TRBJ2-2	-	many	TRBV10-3	TGTGCCATCCTTCAAGAGCCGGACACCGGGGAGCTGTTTTTT	CAILQEPDTGELFF
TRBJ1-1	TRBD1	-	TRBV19	TGTGCCAGTACGACAGGGCCCCCCGGTACTGAAGCTTTCTTT	CASTTGPPGTEAFF
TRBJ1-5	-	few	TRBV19	TGTGCCAGTAGTATTAGGCCCCAGCCCCAGCATTTT	CASSIRPQPQHF
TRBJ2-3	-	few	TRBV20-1	TGCAGTGCTAGTAGGTTAGGTGAAGATACGCAGTATTTT	CSASRLGEDTQYF
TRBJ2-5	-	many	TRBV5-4	TGTGCCAGCAGCTTGTTGCCTTCGGAGACCCAGTACTTC	CASSLLPSETQYF
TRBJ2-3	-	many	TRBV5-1	TGCGCCAGCAGTCCTCTATTATCAGATACGCAGTATTTT	CASSPLLSDTQYF
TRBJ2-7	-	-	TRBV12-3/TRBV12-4	TGTGCCAGCAGTTTAGCGAAGTTCTACGAGCAGTACTTC	CASSLAKFYEQYF
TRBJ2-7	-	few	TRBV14	TGTGCCAGCAGCCAAGAAGCGCGTGGGACCCCCTACGAGCAGTACTTC	CASSQEARGTPYEQYF
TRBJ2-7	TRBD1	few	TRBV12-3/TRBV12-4	TGTGCCAGCAGTTCGGGACAGGTTTACGAGCAGTACTTC	CASSSGQVYEQYF
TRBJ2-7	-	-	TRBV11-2	TGTGCCAGCAGCAAATTAGGAGACCCGGAGCAGTACTTC	CASSKLGDPEQYF
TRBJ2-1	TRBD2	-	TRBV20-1	TGCAGTGCTAGCATTAGCGGGGGGGCTCGCAATGAGCAGTTCTTC	CSASISGGARNEQFF
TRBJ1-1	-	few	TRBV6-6	TGTGCCGCAAGGGCGGGAATGAACACTGAAGCTTTCTTT	CAARAGMNTEAFF
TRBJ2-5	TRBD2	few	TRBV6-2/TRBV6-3	TGTGCCAGCAGTTACTCGGGACTAGCGGGCGGAGAGACCCAGTACTTC	CASSYSGLAGGETQYF
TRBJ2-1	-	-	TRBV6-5	TGTGCCAGCAGTTATCGCGCACTGGGGAATGAGCAGTTCTTC	CASSYRALGNEQFF
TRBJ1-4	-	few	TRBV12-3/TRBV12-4	TGTGCCAGCAGTTTGGACCGAAAACTGTTTTTT	CASSLDRKLFF
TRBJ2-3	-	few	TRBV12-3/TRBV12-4	TGTGCCAGCAGCCAGGGGCGTGGCCAGGCGATTATCGGCACAGATACGCAGTATTTT	CASSQGRGQAIIGTDTQYF
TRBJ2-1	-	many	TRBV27	TGTGCCAGCAGGGGCGGGGACTACAATGAGCAGTTCTTC	CASRGGDYNEQFF
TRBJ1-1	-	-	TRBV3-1	TGTGCCAGCAGCCACCACGGACAGTTGAACACTGAAGCTTTCTTT	CASSHHGQLNTEAFF
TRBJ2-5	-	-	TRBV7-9	TGTGCCAGCAGGCGGGACGTCCAAGAGACCCAGTACTTC	CASRRDVQETQYF
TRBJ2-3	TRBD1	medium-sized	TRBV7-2	TGTGCCAGCAGCTTAGTCAGGGGGCCCTCCACAGATACGCAGTATTTT	CASSLVRGPSTDTQYF
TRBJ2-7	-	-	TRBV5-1	TGCGCCAGCAGCTCCGTGGTAGGGACGAGCTCCTACGAGCAGTACTTC	CASSSVVGTSSYEQYF
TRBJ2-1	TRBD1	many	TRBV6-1	TGTGCCAGCCGCAATAGAGGACAGGGGGCGCTTAATGAGCAGTTCTTC	CASRNRGQGALNEQFF
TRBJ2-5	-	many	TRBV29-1	TGCAGCGTTGAGGGGGAAGAGACCCAGTACTTC	CSVEGEETQYF
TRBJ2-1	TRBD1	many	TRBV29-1	TGCAGCACCCGGACAGGGGGCAGGGAGCAGTTCTTC	CSTRTGGREQFF
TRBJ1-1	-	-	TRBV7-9	TGTGCCAGCGGCTCAACGCGGGGAGCTTTCTTT	CASGSTRGAFF
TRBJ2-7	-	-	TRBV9	TGTGCCAGCAGCGGAACAGGTAACTCCTACGAGCAGTACTTC	CASSGTGNSYEQYF
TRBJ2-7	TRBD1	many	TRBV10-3	TGTGCCATCAGTGATCGGACAGGGGGTTCCTACGAGCAGTACTTC	CAISDRTGGSYEQYF
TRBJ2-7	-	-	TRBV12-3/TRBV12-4	TGTGCCAGCACCCTAAGGGGCAGCTACGAGCAGTACTTC	CASTLRGSYEQYF
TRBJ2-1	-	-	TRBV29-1	TGCAGCGCCGGGACACTTGAGCAGTTCTTC	CSAGTLEQFF
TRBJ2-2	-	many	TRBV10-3	TGTGCCATCCCGAACGGCCCCGGGGAGCTGTTTTTT	CAIPNGPGELFF
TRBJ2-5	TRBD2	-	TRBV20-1	TGCAGTGCTAGTTCTAGCGGGGGGGCCACAGAGACCCAGTACTTC	CSASSSGGATETQYF
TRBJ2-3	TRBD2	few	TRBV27	TGTGCCAGCCAACGTGGCGGGGGTACAGATACGCAGTATTTT	CASQRGGGTDTQYF
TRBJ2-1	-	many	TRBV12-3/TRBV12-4	TGTGCCAGCAGTACCACCTTTACAGGGGGAGGGAGATCTGAGCAGTTCTTC	CASSTTFTGGGRSEQFF
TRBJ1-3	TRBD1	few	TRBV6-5	TGTGCCAGCAGACCCGACAGGGGGACTCGAGGCACCATATATTTT	CASRPDRGTRGTIYF
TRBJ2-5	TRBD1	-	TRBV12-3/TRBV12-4	TGTGCCAGCAGTTTAACAGGGGCTAGGGAAGAGACCCAGTACTTC	CASSLTGAREETQYF
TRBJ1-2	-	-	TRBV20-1	TGCAGTGCCCCCGGCGGGGCTAACTATGGCTACACCTTC	CSAPGGANYGYTF
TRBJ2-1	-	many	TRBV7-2	TGTGCCAGCAGCTTAGCGTACGGGGCCTACAATGAGCAGTTCTTC	CASSLAYGAYNEQFF
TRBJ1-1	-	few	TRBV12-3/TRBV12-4	TGTGCCAGCAGTCTCCGGGGAGAGGATAAAGCTTTCTTT	CASSLRGEDKAFF
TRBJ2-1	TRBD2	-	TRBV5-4	TGTGCCAGCAGCCTTAGAAGCGGGAAAGACTACAATGAGCAGTTCTTC	CASSLRSGKDYNEQFF
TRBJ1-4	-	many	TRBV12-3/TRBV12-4	TGTGCCAGCAGTTTAGGGGGGACCTCTAATGAAAAACTGTTTTTT	CASSLGGTSNEKLFF
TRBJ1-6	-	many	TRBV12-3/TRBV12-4	TGTGCCAGCAGTCCCAGGGAAAGCAATTCACCCCTCCACTTT	CASSPRESNSPLHF
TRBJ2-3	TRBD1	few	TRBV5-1	TGCGCCAGCAGACAGGGGATGGGCACAGATACGCAGTATTTT	CASRQGMGTDTQYF
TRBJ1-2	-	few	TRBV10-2	TGCGCCAGCAGTGAGGACAGTAGGGGCTACACCTTC	CASSEDSRGYTF
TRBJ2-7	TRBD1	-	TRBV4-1	TGCGCCAGCAGTCACAGGCAGGGGGCCTCCTACGAGCAGTACTTC	CASSHRQGASYEQYF
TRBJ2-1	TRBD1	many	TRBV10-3	TGTGCCATCAGTGGGACAGGGGGCACGAATGAGCAGTTCTTC	CAISGTGGTNEQFF
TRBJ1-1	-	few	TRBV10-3	TGTGCCACTACAGGGCTGAACACTGAAGCTTTCTTT	CATTGLNTEAFF
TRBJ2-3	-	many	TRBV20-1	TGCAGTGCTAGAGTCTCACCCTCTAGCACAGATACGCAGTATTTT	CSARVSPSSTDTQYF
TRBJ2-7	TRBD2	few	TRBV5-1	TGCGCCAGCAGCATCCCGACTAGCGGGGGGGCCCACGAGCAGTACTTC	CASSIPTSGGAHEQYF
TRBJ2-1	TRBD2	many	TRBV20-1	TGCAGTGCTAGATCACCGGGACTAGCGGGGGGGCAAAATGAGCAGTTCTTC	CSARSPGLAGGQNEQFF
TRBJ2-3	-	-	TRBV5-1	TGCGCCAGCCCCCCGTATGAAGCTCTCGATACGCAGTATTTT	CASPPYEALDTQYF